These T cell receptor beta chains were read from a single sample in a study of technical replicates of blood from several donors. TCRdb's copy holds only in-frame clones and misses some; the assay was immunoSEQ multiplex PCR. The data contain around 70,000 clones, around 94% of them seen just once; the ten biggest clones take up 0.39%. Sequenced input: T cells isolated from PBMCs. The origin of the receptors is a human donor in good health. The CDR3 runs from the conserved cysteine through the conserved F or W. The D gene is left open where the match is weak. Not all rows give a size; the values are once, few, many and, for expanded clones, a class.

d_call j_call clone_size v_call cdr3_nt cdr3_aa
NA TRBJ1-2 NA TRBV4-2 TGTGCCAGCAGCCAAGACGGTAACTATGGCTACACCTTC CASSQDGNYGYTF
NA TRBJ1-4 NA TRBV18 TGTGCCAGCTCAGAAAGACAGACAAATGAAAAACTGTTTTTT CASSERQTNEKLFF
TRBD1 TRBJ2-7 once TRBV19 TGTGCCAGTAGTGACCCACTCGGGACAGCCTACGAGCAGTACTTC CASSDPLGTAYEQYF
NA TRBJ2-3 once TRBV5-8 TGTGCCAGCAGCCGTTCAACAGGGGAGGTCGGTAATACGCAGTATTTT CASSRSTGEVGNTQYF
TRBD2 TRBJ2-1 NA TRBV6-5 TGTGCCAGCAGTTACTCTCCTAGCGGGATCTGGGGTGAGCAGTTCTTC CASSYSPSGIWGEQFF
TRBD2 TRBJ2-5 NA TRBV10-2 TGCGCCAGCAGTGAGTCCCGGACTAGCGGGAGCCAAGAGACCCAGTACTTC CASSESRTSGSQETQYF
TRBD2 TRBJ2-7 once TRBV2 TGTGCCAGCAGACCCGGGACTAGCGGGAGCGAGCAGTACTTC CASRPGTSGSEQYF
TRBD2 TRBJ2-5 NA TRBV27 TGTGCCAGCAGTTTCGGACTAGCGGGAGGTAGGGAGACCCAGTACTTC CASSFGLAGGRETQYF
NA TRBJ1-2 once TRBV13 TGTGCCAGCAGCTTAGAACGGTCGGGCTACACCTTC CASSLERSGYTF
TRBD1 TRBJ1-4 NA TRBV2 TGTGCCAGCAGTGAAAGCGGGACAGGGTCTGAAAAACTGTTTTTT CASSESGTGSEKLFF
NA TRBJ2-3 NA TRBV11-3 TGTGCCAGCAGCTTACTAGATACGCAGTATTTT CASSLLDTQYF
NA TRBJ1-2 NA TRBV6-5 TGTGCCATATCCACAGGGTATGGCTACACCTTC CAISTGYGYTF
NA TRBJ2-1 NA TRBV5-1 TGCGCCAGCAGCTTGGTTCAAGCGGGCTACTCCTACAATGAGCAGTTCTTC CASSLVQAGYSYNEQFF
NA TRBJ1-1 NA TRBV4-1 TGCGCCAGCAGCCAAACAGGACAGCCCGAAGCTTTCTTT CASSQTGQPEAFF
NA TRBJ2-7 NA TRBV19 TGTGCCAGTAGTCTACAGGGCGCCTACGAGCAGTACTTC CASSLQGAYEQYF
TRBD1 TRBJ2-2 NA TRBV11-2 TGTGCCAGCAGCTTAGTAGGACAGGAAGGCACCGGGGAGCTGTTTTTT CASSLVGQEGTGELFF
NA TRBJ2-1 NA TRBV9 TGTGCCAGCAGCCCAGGACTTTACAATGAGCAGTTCTTC CASSPGLYNEQFF
TRBD2 TRBJ2-2 NA TRBV29-1 TGCAGCGCCGGAGGCAGGGAGGGCTATAACACCGGGGAGCTGTTTTTT CSAGGREGYNTGELFF
TRBD2 TRBJ2-1 NA TRBV28 TGTGCCAGCAGTGCCGGTGGACTAGCGGGGGACGATGAGCAGTTCTTC CASSAGGLAGDDEQFF
NA TRBJ2-1 NA TRBV7-3 TGTGCCAGCAGCGATGACGACAGCACCCATGAGCAGTTCTTC CASSDDDSTHEQFF
TRBD2 TRBJ2-1 NA TRBV7-9 TGTGCCAGCAGCTTTTGGGGACTAGCGGGGGGTGAGCAGTTCTTC CASSFWGLAGGEQFF
NA TRBJ2-3 NA TRBV7-8 TGTGCCAGCAGCTTAGCCGGTCTGGCAAAGGGTCGGACATCGGATACGCAGTATTTT CASSLAGLAKGRTSDTQYF
NA TRBJ2-7 NA TRBV30 TGTGCCTGGAGTGAGGCGGAAAAACCCTACGAGCAGTACTTC CAWSEAEKPYEQYF
NA TRBJ1-1 NA TRBV28 TGTGCCAGCAGTCCAATTGGGGCGGGGGCGGTAAACACTGAAGCTTTCTTT CASSPIGAGAVNTEAFF
NA TRBJ2-1 once TRBV5-6 TGTGCCAGCAGCTTGTATCAGTCCTACAATGAGCAGTTCTTC CASSLYQSYNEQFF
TRBD1 TRBJ2-3 NA TRBV11-3 TGTGCCAGCAAGGGGGCTTCAACCACAGATACGCAGTATTTT CASKGASTTDTQYF
TRBD1 TRBJ2-1 NA TRBV15 TGTGCCACCAGCGGTCGACAGGGTGGATACAATGAGCAGTTCTTC CATSGRQGGYNEQFF
TRBD2 TRBJ2-1 NA TRBV30 TGTGCCTGGAGTCTCCGACTAGCGGTCGTGGGTGAGCAGTTCTTC CAWSLRLAVVGEQFF
NA TRBJ1-4 NA TRBV7-2 TGTGCCAGCAGCTTAGCAGGGGACTATGAAAAACTGTTTTTT CASSLAGDYEKLFF
NA TRBJ1-5 NA TRBV7-2 TGTGCCAGCAGCAAACTTTATCAGCCCCAGCATTTT CASSKLYQPQHF
NA TRBJ1-5 NA TRBV29-1 TGCAGCGTCCGGGAACCCAATCAGCCCCAGCATTTT CSVREPNQPQHF
TRBD2 TRBJ2-1 NA TRBV19 TGTGCCAGTAGTATGACGGTGGCGGGAGCGGTAAACAATGAGCAGTTCTTC CASSMTVAGAVNNEQFF
NA TRBJ1-4 NA TRBV5-5 TGTGCCAGCAGAGCCCTACCGGAGAATGAAAAACTGTTTTTT CASRALPENEKLFF
NA TRBJ2-3 NA TRBV6-5 TGTGCCAGCAGTTCCAATTCAGGGAACCCCACAGATACGCAGTATTTT CASSSNSGNPTDTQYF
TRBD1 TRBJ2-5 NA TRBV2 TGTGCCAGCAGTGAATTAGGACAGGGGCACGAGACCCAGTACTTC CASSELGQGHETQYF
NA TRBJ1-3 NA TRBV7-9 TGTGCCAGCAGCTTCTTCGGGGTGGACGGAAACACCATATATTTT CASSFFGVDGNTIYF
NA TRBJ2-1 NA TRBV19 TGTGCCAGTACCAGGGGCGGAGTCTACAATGAGCAGTTCTTC CASTRGGVYNEQFF
NA TRBJ2-1 NA TRBV5-1 TGCGCCAGCAGTCGTTCAACTAGCCTCTCTTACAATGAGCAGTTCTTC CASSRSTSLSYNEQFF
TRBD1 TRBJ1-2 NA TRBV7-9 TGTGCCAGCAGCAGCGACTGGACAGGAACGGTCTATGGCTACACCTTC CASSSDWTGTVYGYTF
NA TRBJ2-3 NA TRBV7-2 TGTGCCAGCAGCTTAGTGGTACAAGATACGCAGTATTTT CASSLVVQDTQYF
NA TRBJ1-5 NA TRBV19 TGTGCCAGTAGTAGGCGGGGAACAAGCAATCAGCCCCAGCATTTT CASSRRGTSNQPQHF
NA TRBJ2-3 NA TRBV7-3 TGTGCCAGCAGCTCTCATCTCGGAGGAGATACGCAGTATTTT CASSSHLGGDTQYF
NA TRBJ2-7 NA TRBV30 TGTGCCTGGAGTGATGTGGTCTCCCTCAGTGAGCGGTACTTC CAWSDVVSLSERYF
NA TRBJ1-3 NA TRBV6-5 TGTGCCAGCAGTTATACCAGCTCTGGAAACACCATATATTTT CASSYTSSGNTIYF
TRBD1 TRBJ1-5 NA TRBV28 TGTGCCGGCGCCCGGACAGGGGCAGATAGCAATCAGCCCCAGCATTTT CAGARTGADSNQPQHF
NA TRBJ2-7 NA TRBV10-3 TGTGCCATCAGTGAGTTTAGCTCCTCCTACGAGCAGTACTTC CAISEFSSSYEQYF
NA TRBJ2-1 NA TRBV5-1 TGCGCCAGCAGCTTGGACAGAAACAATGAGCAGTTCTTC CASSLDRNNEQFF
TRBD1 TRBJ2-7 NA TRBV11-2 TGTGCCAGCAGCCTGCAGGGGGCTGGCGAGCAGTACTTC CASSLQGAGEQYF